Below are 4 T cell receptor beta chains sequenced from a single sample in a study of T cell repertoires in cytomegalovirus infection. The antigens of these receptors remain unknown. TCRdb re-analysed the reads in MiXCR, keeping a single row per CDR3 protein. The sample lists 700,000 to 900,000 distinct CDR3 sequences, under 35% occurring once. The source was cultured CD8+ T cells from PBMCs, collected from culture after CMV antigen stimulation. These TCRs come from a human donor in good health (CMV status not recorded). Some clones in this sample may be carry-over from other donors' samples.

V gene TRBV6-6 combines with J gene TRBJ2-1, with D hard to call. V shed 4 bases and J shed 4 bases, with 14 bases lying between them. From germline, CDR1 is MNHNY and CDR2 SVGAGI (reference sequence). This CDR3 has 15 amino acids. For the CDR3, the DNA is TGTGCCAGCAGTTCCTCCCCGGCAGCGTACAATGAGCAGTTCTTC. It yields the protein CASSSSPAAYNEQFF.

This clonotype was counted a few times. This chain links TRBV6-5 with TRBJ1-1; D is undetermined. This CDR3 spans 15 amino acids. Germline CDR1 is MNHEY and CDR2 is SVGAGI. V was shortened by 6 bases and J by 0 bases, with 14 bases between the two germline ends. In nucleotides, the CDR3 is TGTGCCAGCAGCCTGTCGGAGGGCTTGAACACTGAAGCTTTCTTT. Its protein product is CASSLSEGLNTEAFF.

The rearrangement links TRBV4-1 to TRBJ2-5, with D possibly called TRBD1 or TRBD2 (5 bases each). The germline CDR1 and CDR2 sequences are MGHRA and YSYEKL. V lost 4 bases, J lost 1 base, and 13 bases lay in between. This CDR3 is built from 15 residues. The CDR3 DNA follows: TGCGCCAGCAGCCGAAGGGACCAGTTCCAAGAGACCCAGTACTTC. Protein sequence: CASSRRDQFQETQYF.

Turning to this clonotype: A single base separates this from a much larger clone, so it may be a read error. The gene calls are TRBV7-2 and TRBJ1-2; a weak D match, TRBD1 (5 bases). The CDR3 length is 15 residues. The V end was cut by 5 bases, the J end by 5 bases, with 18 bases between. The germline V gene encodes CDR1 SGHTA and CDR2 FQGNSA. Here the CDR3 reads CASSPDWGEIYGYTF. CDR3 nucleotides: TGTGCCAGCAGCCCAGATTGGGGGGAAATATATGGCTACACCTTC.